This record covers a single T cell receptor (beta chain). What it recognizes is unknown. The junction had 9 bases not matched to a gene; V was cut back by 5 bases and J by 5 bases. The V gene's germline CDR1 is KGHSY and CDR2 FQNENV. This CDR3 has 16 amino acids. The data derive from a study of T cell responses to AZD1222 COVID-19 vaccine. Study-wide findings and caveats: Spike-wide coverage was observed for vaccine-associated CD4 TCRs, with dominant responses at 160-218 and 743-854. Most donors were white British and more were female, and clonal diversity was possibly underestimated. Among AZD1222 vaccinees, only six were seropositive at baseline.

Profiled with immunoSEQ multiplex PCR; TCRdb holds only in-frame clones, not every one. This table has approximately 130,000 clones, just over 90% appearing once. The TCR originated in an adult in good health. The chain recombines TRBV16 with TRBJ2-5; TRBD2 agrees at 12 bases. This sample comprised peripheral blood, obtained on day 0 of AZD1222 vaccination. This CDR3 reads CASSSGTSGSQETQYF. Here the CDR3 DNA reads TGTGCCAGCAGCTCCGGGACTAGCGGGTCACAGGAGACCCAGTACTTC.